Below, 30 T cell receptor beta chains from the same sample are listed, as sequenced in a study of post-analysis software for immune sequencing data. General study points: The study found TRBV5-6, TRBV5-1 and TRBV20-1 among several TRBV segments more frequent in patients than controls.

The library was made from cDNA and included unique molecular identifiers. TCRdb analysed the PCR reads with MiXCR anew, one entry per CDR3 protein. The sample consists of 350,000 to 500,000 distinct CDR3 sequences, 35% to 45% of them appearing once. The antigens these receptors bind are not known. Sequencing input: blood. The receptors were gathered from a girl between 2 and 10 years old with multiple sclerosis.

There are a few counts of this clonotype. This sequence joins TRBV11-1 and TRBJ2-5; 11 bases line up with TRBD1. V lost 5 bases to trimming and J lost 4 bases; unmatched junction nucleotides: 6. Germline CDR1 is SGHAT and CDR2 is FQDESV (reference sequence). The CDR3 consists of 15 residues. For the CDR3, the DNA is TGTGCCAGCAGCGAGTGGACAGGGGGCCCAGAGACCCAGTACTTC. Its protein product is CASSEWTGGPETQYF.

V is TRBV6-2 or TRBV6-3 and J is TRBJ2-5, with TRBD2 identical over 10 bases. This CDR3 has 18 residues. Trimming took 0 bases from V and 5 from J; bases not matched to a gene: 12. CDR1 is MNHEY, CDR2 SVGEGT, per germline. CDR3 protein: CASSYSSSGGDIPETQYF. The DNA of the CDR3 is TGTGCCAGCAGTTACTCGTCTAGCGGGGGCGATATCCCGGAGACCCAGTACTTC.

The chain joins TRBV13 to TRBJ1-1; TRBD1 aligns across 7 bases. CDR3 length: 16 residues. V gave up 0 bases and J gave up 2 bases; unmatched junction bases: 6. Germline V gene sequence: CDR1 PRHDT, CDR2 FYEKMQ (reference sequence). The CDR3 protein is CASSLGPYRGNTEAFF. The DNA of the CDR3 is TGTGCCAGCAGCTTAGGCCCGTACAGGGGTAACACTGAAGCTTTCTTT.

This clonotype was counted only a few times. The CDR3: CASSFNIRLSYGYTF. CDR3 in DNA: TGTGCCAGCAGTTTTAACATAAGGTTATCGTATGGCTACACCTTC. This chain links TRBV6-5 with TRBJ1-2; D not resolved. The CDR3 has 15 amino acids. Per the germline V gene, CDR1 is MNHEY and CDR2 is SVGAGI. With 4 bases removed from V and 5 bases from J, the gap between germline ends came to 17 bases.

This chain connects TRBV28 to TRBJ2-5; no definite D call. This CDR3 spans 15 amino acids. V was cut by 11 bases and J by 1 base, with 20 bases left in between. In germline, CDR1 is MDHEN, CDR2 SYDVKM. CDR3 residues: CACSNIWAVQETQYF. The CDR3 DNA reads TGTGCCTGCTCCAATATTTGGGCAGTCCAAGAGACCCAGTACTTC.

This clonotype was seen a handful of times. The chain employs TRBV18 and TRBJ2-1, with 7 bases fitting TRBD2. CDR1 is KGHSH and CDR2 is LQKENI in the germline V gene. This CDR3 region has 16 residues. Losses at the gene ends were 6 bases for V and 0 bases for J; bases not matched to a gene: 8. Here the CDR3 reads CASSRVAGSSYNEQFF. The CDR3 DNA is TGTGCCAGCTCGCGAGTAGCGGGTAGCTCCTACAATGAGCAGTTCTTC.

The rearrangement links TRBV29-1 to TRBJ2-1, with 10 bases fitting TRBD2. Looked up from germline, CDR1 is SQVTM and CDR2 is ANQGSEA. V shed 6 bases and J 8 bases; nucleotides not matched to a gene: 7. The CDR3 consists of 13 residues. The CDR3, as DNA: TGCAGCGTGGAGGGACTAGCGATCGATGAGCAGTTCTTC. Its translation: CSVEGLAIDEQFF.

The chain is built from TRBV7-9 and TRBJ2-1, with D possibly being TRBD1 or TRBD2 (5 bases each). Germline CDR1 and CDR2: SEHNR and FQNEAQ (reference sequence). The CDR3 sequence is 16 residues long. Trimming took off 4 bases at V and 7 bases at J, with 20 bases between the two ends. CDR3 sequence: CASSSTFETGANEQFF. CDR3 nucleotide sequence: TGTGCCAGCAGCTCAACCTTCGAGACCGGGGCAAATGAGCAGTTCTTC.

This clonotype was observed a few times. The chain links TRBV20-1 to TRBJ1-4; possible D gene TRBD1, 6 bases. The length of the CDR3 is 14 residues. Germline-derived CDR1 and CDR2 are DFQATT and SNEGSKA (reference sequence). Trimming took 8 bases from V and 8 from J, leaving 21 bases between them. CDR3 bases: TGCAGTCCCCTGGGTTGGACAGAGGGCGAAAAACTGTTTTTT. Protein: CSPLGWTEGEKLFF.

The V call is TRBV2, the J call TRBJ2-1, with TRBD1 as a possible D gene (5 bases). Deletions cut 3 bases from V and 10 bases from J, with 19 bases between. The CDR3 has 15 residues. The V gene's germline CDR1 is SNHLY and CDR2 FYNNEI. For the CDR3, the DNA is TGTGCCAGCAGTGATGGGGCAGTAAAAGCTGTAGAGCAGTTCTTC. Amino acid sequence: CASSDGAVKAVEQFF.

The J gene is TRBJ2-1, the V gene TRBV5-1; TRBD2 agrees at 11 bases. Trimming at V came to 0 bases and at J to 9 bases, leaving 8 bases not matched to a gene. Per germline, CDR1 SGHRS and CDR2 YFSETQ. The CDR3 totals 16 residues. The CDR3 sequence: CASSLALLAGGGEQFF. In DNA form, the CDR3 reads TGCGCCAGCAGCTTGGCCTTGTTAGCGGGAGGGGGTGAGCAGTTCTTC.

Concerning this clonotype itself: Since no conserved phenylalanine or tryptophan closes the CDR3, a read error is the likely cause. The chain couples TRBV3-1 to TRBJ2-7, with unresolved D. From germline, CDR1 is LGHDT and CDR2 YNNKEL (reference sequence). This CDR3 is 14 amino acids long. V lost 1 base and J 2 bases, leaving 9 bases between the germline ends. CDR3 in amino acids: CASSQGAKPYEQYL. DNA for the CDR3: TGTGCCAGCAGCCAAGGCGCCAAGCCCTACGAGCAGTACTTA.

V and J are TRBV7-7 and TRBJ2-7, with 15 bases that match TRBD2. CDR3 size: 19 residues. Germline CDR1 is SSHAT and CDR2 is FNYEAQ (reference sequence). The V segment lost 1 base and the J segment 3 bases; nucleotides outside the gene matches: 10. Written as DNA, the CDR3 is TGTGCCAGCAGCTTAGACCACGGGACTAGCGGGGGGCCGATCTACGAGCAGTACTTC. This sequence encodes CASSLDHGTSGGPIYEQYF. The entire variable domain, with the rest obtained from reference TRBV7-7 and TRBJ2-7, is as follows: GAGVSQSPRYKVTKRGQDVTLRCDPISSHATLYWYQQALGQGPEFLTYFNYEAQPDKSGLPSDRFSAERPEGSISTLTIQRTEQRDSAMYRCASSLDHGTSGGPIYEQYFGPGTRLTVT.

The chain's CDR3 is CASSRGLPGQYF. The CDR3, as DNA: TGTGCCAGCAGTCGGGGGCTTCCGGGGCAGTACTTC. The genes are TRBV12-3 or TRBV12-4 and TRBJ2-5; the D call may be TRBD1 or TRBD2 (6 bases each). V lost 5 bases to trimming and J lost 11 bases, with 15 bases between them. The CDR3 consists of 12 residues.

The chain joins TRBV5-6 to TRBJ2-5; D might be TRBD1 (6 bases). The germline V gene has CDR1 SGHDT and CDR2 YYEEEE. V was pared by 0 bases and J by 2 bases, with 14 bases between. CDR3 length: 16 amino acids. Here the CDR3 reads CASSLAWGTLQETQYF. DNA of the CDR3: TGTGCCAGCAGCTTGGCCTGGGGGACACTTCAAGAGACCCAGTACTTC.

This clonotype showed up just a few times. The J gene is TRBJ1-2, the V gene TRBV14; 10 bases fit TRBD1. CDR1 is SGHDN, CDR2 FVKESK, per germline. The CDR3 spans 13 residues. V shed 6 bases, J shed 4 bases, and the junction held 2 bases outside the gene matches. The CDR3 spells CASRRQGAYGYTF. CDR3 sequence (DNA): TGTGCCAGCAGACGACAGGGGGCCTATGGCTACACCTTC.

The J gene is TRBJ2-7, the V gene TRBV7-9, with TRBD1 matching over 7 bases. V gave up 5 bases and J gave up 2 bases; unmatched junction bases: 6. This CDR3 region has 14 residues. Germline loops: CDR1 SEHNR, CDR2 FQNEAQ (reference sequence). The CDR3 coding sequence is TGTGCCAGCAGCCTAACAGGGGCTCCCTACGAGCAGTACTTC. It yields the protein CASSLTGAPYEQYF. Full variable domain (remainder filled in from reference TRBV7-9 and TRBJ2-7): DTGVSQNPRHKITKRGQNVTFRCDPISEHNRLYWYRQTLGQGPEFLTYFQNEAQLEKSRLLSDRFSAERPKGSFSTLEIQRTEQGDSAMYLCASSLTGAPYEQYFGPGTRLTVT.

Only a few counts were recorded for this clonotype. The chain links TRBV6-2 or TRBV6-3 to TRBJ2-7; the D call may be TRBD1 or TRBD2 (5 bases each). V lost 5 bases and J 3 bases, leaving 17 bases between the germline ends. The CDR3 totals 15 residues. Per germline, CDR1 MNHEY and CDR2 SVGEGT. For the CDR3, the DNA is TGTGCCAGCAGTCTCCCCCGGGGCGCGGGCTACGAGCAGTACTTC. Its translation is CASSLPRGAGYEQYF.

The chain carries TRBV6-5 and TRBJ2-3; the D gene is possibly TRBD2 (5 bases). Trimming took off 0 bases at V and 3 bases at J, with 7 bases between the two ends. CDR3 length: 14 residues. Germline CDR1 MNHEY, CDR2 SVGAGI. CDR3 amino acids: CASSYSRRTDTQYF. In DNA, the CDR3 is TGTGCCAGCAGTTACTCTCGGAGGACAGATACGCAGTATTTT.

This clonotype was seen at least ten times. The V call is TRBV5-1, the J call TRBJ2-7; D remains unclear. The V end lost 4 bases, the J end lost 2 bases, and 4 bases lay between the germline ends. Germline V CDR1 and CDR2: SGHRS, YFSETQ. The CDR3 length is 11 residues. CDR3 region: CASSGAYEQYF. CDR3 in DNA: TGCGCCAGCAGCGGGGCCTACGAGCAGTACTTC.

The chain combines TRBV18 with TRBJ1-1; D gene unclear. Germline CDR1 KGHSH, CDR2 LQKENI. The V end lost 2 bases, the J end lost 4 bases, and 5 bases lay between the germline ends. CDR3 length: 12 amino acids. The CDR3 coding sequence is TGTGCCAGCTCACCAGCAAGCACTGAAGCTTTCTTT. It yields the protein CASSPASTEAFF.

CDR3 region: CSVEDRTSLAKNIQYF. CDR3 DNA sequence: TGCAGCGTTGAAGATCGGACGAGTCTAGCCAAAAACATTCAGTACTTC. The rearrangement joins TRBV29-1 to TRBJ2-4; D is ambiguous. Germline loops: CDR1 SQVTM, CDR2 ANQGSEA. The CDR3 spans 16 residues. V lost 0 bases and J 0 bases, leaving 12 bases between the germline ends.

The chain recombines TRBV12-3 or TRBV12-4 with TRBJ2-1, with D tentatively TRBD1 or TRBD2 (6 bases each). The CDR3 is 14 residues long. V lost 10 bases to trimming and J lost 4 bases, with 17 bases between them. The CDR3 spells CAIGTGDKYNEQFF. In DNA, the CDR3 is TGTGCCATCGGTACGGGGGACAAATACAATGAGCAGTTCTTC.

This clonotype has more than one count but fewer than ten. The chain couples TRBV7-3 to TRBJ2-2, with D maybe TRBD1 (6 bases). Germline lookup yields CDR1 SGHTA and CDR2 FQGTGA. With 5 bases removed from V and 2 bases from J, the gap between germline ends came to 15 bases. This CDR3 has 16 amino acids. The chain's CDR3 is CASSQLPGDNTGELFF. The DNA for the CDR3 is TGTGCCAGCAGCCAATTACCAGGGGACAACACCGGGGAGCTGTTTTTT.

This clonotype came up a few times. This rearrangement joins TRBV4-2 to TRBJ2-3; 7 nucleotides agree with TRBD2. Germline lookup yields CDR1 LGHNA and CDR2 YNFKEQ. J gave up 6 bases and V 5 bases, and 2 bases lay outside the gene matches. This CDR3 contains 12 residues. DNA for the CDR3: TGTGCCAGCAGCTTTAGCGGGGATACGCAGTATTTT. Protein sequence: CASSFSGDTQYF.

CDR3 DNA: TGTGCCACCAGAGCCCGCGGGTTGAGCACCGGGGAGCTGTTTTTT. Translation gives CATRARGLSTGELFF. This chain connects TRBV24-1 to TRBJ2-2; possibly TRBD2 for D (5 bases). CDR1 KGHDR and CDR2 SFDVKD come from the germline V gene. CDR3 size: 15 residues. Trimming removed 7 bases from V and 4 bases from J, with 15 bases in between.

The CDR3 reads CAISAETPKVSYEQYF. The CDR3 bases are TGTGCCATCAGTGCCGAGACCCCCAAGGTGTCCTACGAGCAGTACTTC. The chain couples TRBV10-3 to TRBJ2-7; no definite D call. Per germline, CDR1 ENHRY and CDR2 SYGVKD. The CDR3 is made up of 16 amino acids. V was clipped by 4 bases and J by 1 base, with 17 bases between them.

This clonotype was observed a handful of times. CDR3 residues: CSARDQGATDNEQFF. The CDR3 nucleotides are TGCAGTGCTAGAGACCAGGGCGCGACGGACAATGAGCAGTTCTTC. The chain employs TRBV20-1 and TRBJ2-1; tentatively, D is TRBD1 (5 bases). Per the germline V gene, CDR1 is DFQATT and CDR2 is SNEGSKA (reference sequence). This CDR3 spans 15 amino acids. Deletions cut 0 bases from V and 5 bases from J, with 14 bases between.

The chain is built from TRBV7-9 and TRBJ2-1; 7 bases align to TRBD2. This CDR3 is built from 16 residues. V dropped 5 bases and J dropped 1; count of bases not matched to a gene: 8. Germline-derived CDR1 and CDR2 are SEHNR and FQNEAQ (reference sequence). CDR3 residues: CASSPLSSGSYNEQFF. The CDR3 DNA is TGTGCCAGCAGCCCCCTTTCTAGCGGTTCCTACAATGAGCAGTTCTTC.

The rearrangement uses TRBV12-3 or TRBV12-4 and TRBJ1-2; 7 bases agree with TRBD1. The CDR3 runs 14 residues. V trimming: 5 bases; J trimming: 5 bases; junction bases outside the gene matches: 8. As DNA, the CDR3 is TGTGCCAGCAGTGTCGGGACAGCCCAATATGGCTACACCTTC. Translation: CASSVGTAQYGYTF.